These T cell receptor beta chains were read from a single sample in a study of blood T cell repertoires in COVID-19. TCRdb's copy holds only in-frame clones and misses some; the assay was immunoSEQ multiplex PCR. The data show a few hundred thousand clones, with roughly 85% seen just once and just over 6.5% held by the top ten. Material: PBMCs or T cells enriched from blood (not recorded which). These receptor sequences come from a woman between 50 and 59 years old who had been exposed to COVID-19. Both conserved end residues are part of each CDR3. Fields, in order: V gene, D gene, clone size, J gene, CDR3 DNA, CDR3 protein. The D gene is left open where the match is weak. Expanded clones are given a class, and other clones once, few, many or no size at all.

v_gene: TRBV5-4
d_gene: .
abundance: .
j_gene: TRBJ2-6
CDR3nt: TGTGCCAGCAGCTTGGACGCGGGCTCTGGGGCCAACGTCCTGACTTTC
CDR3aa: CASSLDAGSGANVLTF

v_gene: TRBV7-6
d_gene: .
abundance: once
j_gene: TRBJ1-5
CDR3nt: TGTGCCAGCAGCTTAGGGCAGTATAGCAATCAGCCCCAGCATTTT
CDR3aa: CASSLGQYSNQPQHF

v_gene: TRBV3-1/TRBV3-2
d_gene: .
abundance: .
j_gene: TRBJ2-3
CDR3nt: TGTGCCAGCAGCCAAGATCTGGGACTTAGCACAGATACGCAGTATTTT
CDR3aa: CASSQDLGLSTDTQYF

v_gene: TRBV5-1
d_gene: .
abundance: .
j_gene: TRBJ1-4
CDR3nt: TGCGCCAGCAGCTTGGCCTTGGAGGGAAAACTGTTTTTT
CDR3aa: CASSLALEGKLFF

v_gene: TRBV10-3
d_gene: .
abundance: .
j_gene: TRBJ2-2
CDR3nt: TGTGCCACTAGGATAGGCAGGGCCAACACCGGGGAGCTGTTTTTT
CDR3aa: CATRIGRANTGELFF

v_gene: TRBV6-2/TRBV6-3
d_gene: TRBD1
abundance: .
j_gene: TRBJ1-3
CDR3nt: TGTGCCAGCAGTAGGGACAGGCCTGGAAACACCATATATTTT
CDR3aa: CASSRDRPGNTIYF

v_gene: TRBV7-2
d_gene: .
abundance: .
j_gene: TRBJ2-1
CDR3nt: TGTGCCAGCAGCTTAGACTTCCGCGGTGAGCAGTTCTTC
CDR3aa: CASSLDFRGEQFF

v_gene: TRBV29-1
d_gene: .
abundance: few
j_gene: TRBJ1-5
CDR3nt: TGCAGCGTTGAGTCCAGGTTAGGCTCCCTAAATCAGCCCCAGCATTTT
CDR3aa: CSVESRLGSLNQPQHF

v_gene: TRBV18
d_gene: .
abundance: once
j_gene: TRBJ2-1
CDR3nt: TGTGCCAGCTCACCACCCTCAACTTTTCACTCCTACAATGAGCAGTTCTTC
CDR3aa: CASSPPSTFHSYNEQFF

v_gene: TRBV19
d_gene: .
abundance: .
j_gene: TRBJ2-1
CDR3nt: TGTGCCAGTAGTATTGATGGGAGGTACAATGAGCAGTTCTTC
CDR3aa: CASSIDGRYNEQFF

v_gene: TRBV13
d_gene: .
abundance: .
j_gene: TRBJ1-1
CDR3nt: TGTGCCAGCAGCTGGAACAGGAGGAACACTGAAGCTTTCTTT
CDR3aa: CASSWNRRNTEAFF

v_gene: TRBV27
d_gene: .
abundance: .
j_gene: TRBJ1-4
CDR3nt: TGTGCCAGCAGTTTAGGAAGAAGGGGCAGGGAAAAACTGTTTTTT
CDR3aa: CASSLGRRGREKLFF

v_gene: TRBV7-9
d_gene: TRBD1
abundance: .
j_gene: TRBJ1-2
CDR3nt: TGTGCCAGCAGCTTAGGGACAGGTTGGGACTATGGCTACACCTTC
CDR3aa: CASSLGTGWDYGYTF

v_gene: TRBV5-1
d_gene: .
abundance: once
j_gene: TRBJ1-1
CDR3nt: TGCGCCAGCAGCCCCTGGGAGGGATGGGAAGCTTTCTTT
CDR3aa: CASSPWEGWEAFF

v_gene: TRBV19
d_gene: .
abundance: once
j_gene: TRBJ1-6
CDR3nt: TGTGCCAGTAGACTCGGACAAGTTGATAATTCACCCCTCCACTTT
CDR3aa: CASRLGQVDNSPLHF

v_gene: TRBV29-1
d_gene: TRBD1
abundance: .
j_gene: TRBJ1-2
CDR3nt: TGCAGCGTTGGTCGGGACAGGGGTCTATCCAACTATGGCTACACCTTC
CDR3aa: CSVGRDRGLSNYGYTF

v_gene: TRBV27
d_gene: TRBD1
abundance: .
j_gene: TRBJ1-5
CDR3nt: TGTGCCAGCAGCCCTGACAGGGCCTATCGACCCCAGCATTTT
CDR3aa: CASSPDRAYRPQHF

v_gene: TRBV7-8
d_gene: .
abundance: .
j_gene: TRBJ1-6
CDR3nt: TGTGCCAGCAGCCGAGGACAGCCAAATTCACCCCTCCACTTT
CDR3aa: CASSRGQPNSPLHF

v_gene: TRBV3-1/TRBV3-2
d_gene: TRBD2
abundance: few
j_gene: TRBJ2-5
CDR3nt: TGTGCCAGCAGCCAAGCTAGCGGGGGGGTCAGGCAAGAGACCCAGTACTTC
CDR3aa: CASSQASGGVRQETQYF

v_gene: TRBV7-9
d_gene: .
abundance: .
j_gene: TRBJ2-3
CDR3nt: TGTGCCAGCAGCTTGCCCGGCCCTGGGCCGAGACGGGATACGCAGTATTTT
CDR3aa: CASSLPGPGPRRDTQYF

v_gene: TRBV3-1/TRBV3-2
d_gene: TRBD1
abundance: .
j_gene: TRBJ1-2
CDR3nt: TGTGCCAGCAGTCGAGGACAGGGCTATGGCTACACCTTC
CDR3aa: CASSRGQGYGYTF

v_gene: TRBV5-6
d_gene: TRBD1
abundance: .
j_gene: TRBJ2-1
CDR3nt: TGTGCCAGCAGCCTCTGGAACAGGGGGTATAATGAGCAGTTCTTC
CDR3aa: CASSLWNRGYNEQFF

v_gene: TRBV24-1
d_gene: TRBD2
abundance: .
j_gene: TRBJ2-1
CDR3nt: TGTGCCACCAGTGCACTAGCGGGGGCCCTATACAATGAGCAGTTCTTC
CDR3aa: CATSALAGALYNEQFF

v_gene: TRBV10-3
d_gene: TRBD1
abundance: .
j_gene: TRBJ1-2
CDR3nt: TGTGCCATCCGGACAGGGGACAACTCAGAAGGCTACACCTTC
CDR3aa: CAIRTGDNSEGYTF